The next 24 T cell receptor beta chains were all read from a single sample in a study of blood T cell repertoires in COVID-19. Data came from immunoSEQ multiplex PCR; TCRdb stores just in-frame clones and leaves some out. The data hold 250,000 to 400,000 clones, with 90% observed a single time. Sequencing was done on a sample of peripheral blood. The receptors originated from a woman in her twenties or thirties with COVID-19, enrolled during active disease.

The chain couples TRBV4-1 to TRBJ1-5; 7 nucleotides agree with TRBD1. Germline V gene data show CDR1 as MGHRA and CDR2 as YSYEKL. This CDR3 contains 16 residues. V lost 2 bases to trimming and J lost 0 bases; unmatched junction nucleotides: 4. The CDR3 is CASSQNGQVSNQPQHF. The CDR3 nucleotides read TGCGCCAGCAGCCAAAATGGACAGGTTAGCAATCAGCCCCAGCATTTT.

The CDR3 nucleotides are TGTGCCAGCACCAGGTTGTCACAGGGGGGATCGGGAGCTTTCTTT. Its translation is CASTRLSQGGSGAFF. The chain links TRBV6-5 to TRBJ1-1; 8 nucleotides line up with TRBD1. The V segment lost 7 bases and the J segment 10 bases; nucleotides outside the gene matches: 17. CDR1 is MNHEY, CDR2 SVGAGI, per germline. The CDR3 runs to 15 residues.

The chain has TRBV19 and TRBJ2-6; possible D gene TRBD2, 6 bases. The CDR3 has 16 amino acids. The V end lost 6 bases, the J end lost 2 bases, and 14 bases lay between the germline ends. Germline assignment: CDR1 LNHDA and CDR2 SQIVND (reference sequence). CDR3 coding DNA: TGTGCCAGTAGACACGAGGAGGGCACTGGGGCCAACGTCCTGACTTTC. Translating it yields CASRHEEGTGANVLTF.

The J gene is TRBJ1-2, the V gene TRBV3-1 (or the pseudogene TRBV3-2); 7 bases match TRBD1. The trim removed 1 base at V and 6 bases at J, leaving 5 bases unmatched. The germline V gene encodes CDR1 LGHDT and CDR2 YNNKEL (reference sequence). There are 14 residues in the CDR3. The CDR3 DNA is TGTGCCAGCAGCCAAGCGATGACAGGGAATGGCTACACCTTC. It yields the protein CASSQAMTGNGYTF.

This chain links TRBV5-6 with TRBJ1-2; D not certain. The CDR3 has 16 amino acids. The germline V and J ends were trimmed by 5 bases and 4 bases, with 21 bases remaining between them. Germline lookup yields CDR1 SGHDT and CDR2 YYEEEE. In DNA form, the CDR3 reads TGTGCCAGCAGGTTTTGGAGGACGACTATCCCCTATGGCTACACCTTC. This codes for CASRFWRTTIPYGYTF.

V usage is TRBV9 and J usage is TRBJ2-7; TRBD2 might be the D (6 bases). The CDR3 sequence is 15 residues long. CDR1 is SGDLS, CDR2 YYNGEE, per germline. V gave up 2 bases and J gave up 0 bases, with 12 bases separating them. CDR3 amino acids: CASSVGGAPSYEQYF. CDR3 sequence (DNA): TGTGCCAGCAGCGTTGGAGGGGCCCCCTCCTACGAGCAGTACTTC.

CDR3 sequence: CASTQGGRGYNEQFF. The CDR3 DNA sequence: TGTGCCAGCACCCAAGGTGGGAGGGGCTACAATGAGCAGTTCTTC. The chain uses TRBV13 and TRBJ2-1; TRBD2 aligns across 7 bases. Germline V lookup: CDR1 PRHDT, CDR2 FYEKMQ (reference sequence). V was clipped by 7 bases and J by 3 bases; unmatched bases: 9. The CDR3 contains 15 residues.

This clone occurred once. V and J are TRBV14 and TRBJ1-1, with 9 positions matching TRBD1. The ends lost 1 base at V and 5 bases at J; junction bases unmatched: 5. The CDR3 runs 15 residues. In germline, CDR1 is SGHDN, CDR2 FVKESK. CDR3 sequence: CASSQGTGVWTEAFF. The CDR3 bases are TGTGCCAGCAGCCAAGGGACAGGGGTATGGACTGAAGCTTTCTTT.

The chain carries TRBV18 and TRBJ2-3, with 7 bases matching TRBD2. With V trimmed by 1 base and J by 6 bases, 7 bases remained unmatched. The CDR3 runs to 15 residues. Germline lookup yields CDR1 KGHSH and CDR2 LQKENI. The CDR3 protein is CASSPRAGDSDTQYF. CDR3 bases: TGTGCCAGCTCACCACGGGCGGGAGATTCTGATACGCAGTATTTT.

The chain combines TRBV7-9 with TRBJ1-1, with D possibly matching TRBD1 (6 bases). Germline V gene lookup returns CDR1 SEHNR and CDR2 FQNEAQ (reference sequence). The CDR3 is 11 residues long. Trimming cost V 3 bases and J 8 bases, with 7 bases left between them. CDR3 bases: TGTGCCAGCAGCTTTGACAGGGAAGCTTTCTTT. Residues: CASSFDREAFF. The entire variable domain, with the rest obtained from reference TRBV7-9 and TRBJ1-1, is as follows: DTGVSQNPRHKITKRGQNVTFRCDPISEHNRLYWYRQTLGQGPEFLTYFQNEAQLEKSRLLSDRFSAERPKGSFSTLEIQRTEQGDSAMYLCASSFDREAFFGQGTRLTVV.

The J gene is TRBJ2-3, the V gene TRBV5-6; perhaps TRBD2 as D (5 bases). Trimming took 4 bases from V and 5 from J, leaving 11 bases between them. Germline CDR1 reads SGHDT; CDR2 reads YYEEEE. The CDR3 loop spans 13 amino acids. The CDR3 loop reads CASSLLAGDTQYF. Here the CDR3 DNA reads TGTGCCAGCAGCCTCCTCGCGGGAGATACGCAGTATTTT. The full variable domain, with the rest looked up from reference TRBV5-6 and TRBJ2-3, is DAGVTQSPTHLIKTRGQQVTLRCSPKSGHDTVSWYQQALGQGPQFIFQYYEEEERQRGNFPDRFSGHQFPNYSSELNVNALLLGDSALYLCASSLLAGDTQYFGPGTRLTVL.

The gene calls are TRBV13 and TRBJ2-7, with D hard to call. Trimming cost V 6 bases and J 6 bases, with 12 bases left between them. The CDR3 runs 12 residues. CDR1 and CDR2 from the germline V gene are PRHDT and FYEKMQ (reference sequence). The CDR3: CASSLSPLEQYF. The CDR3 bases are TGTGCCAGCAGTCTAAGCCCTCTCGAGCAGTACTTC.

DNA of the CDR3: TGTGCCTGGAAGGACAGGGGGCGCGAGGGCTACACCTTC. As protein: CAWKDRGREGYTF. The genes are TRBV30 and TRBJ1-2; 11 positions match TRBD1. Germline values: CDR1 GTSNPN, CDR2 SVGIG (reference sequence). This CDR3 region has 13 residues. V was pared by 4 bases and J by 8 bases, with 6 bases of the junction left unmatched.

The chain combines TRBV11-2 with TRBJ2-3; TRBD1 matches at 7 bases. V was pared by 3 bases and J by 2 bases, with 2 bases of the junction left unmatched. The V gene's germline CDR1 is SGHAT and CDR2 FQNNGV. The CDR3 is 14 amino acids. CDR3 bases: TGTGCCAGCAGCTTGGGGACAGTCACAGATACGCAGTATTTT. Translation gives CASSLGTVTDTQYF.

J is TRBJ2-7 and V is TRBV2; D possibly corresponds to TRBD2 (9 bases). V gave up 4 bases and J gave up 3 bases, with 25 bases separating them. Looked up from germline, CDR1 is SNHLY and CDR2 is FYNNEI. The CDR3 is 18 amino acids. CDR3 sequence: CASSVPRGLSGRFYEQYF. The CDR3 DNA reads TGTGCCAGCAGTGTCCCCAGGGGGCTGAGCGGGAGGTTCTACGAGCAGTACTTC. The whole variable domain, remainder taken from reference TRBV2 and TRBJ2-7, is EPEVTQTPSHQVTQMGQEVILRCVPISNHLYFYWYRQILGQKVEFLVSFYNNEISEKSEIFDDQFSVERPDGSNFTLKIRSTKLEDSAMYFCASSVPRGLSGRFYEQYFGPGTRLTVT.

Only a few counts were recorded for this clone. As DNA, the CDR3 is TGTGCCAGCAGAAGTTTTGGACTCCCTCCCTACGAGCAGTACTTC. Translation: CASRSFGLPPYEQYF. This chain connects TRBV27 to TRBJ2-7, with D possibly being TRBD2 (5 bases). V lost 6 bases to trimming and J lost 2 bases, with 17 bases between them. This CDR3 has 15 residues. Germline-derived CDR1 and CDR2 are MNHEY and SMNVEV (reference sequence).

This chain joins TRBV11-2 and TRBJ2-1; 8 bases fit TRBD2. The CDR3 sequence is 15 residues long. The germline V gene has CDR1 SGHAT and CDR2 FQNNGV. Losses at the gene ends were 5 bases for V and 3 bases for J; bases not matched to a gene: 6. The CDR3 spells CASSQATSGYNEQFF. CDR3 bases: TGTGCCAGCAGCCAAGCTACTAGCGGCTACAATGAGCAGTTCTTC. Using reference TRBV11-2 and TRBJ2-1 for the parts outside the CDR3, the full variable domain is EAGVAQSPRYKIIEKRQSVAFWCNPISGHATLYWYQQILGQGPKLLIQFQNNGVVDDSQLPKDRFSAERLKGVDSTLKIQPAKLEDSAVYLCASSQATSGYNEQFFGPGTRLTVL.

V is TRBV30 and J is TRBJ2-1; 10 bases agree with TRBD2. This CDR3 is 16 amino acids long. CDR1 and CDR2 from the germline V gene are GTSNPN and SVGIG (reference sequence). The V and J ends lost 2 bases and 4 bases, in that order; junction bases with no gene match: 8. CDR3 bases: TGTGCCTGGAGTCCACGGACTAGCGGATTATACAATGAGCAGTTCTTC. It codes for CAWSPRTSGLYNEQFF.

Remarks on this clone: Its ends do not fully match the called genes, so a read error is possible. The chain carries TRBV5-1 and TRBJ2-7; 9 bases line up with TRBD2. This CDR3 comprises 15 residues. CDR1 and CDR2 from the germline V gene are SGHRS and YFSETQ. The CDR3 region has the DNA TGCGCCCGCAGCCCGGGCGGGGGGGAGACCTACGAGCAGTACTTC. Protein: CARSPGGGETYEQYF.

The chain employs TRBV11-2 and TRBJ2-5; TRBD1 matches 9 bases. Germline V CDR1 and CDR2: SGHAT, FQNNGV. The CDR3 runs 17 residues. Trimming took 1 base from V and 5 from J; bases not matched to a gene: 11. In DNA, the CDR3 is TGTGCCAGCAGCTTAGTATGGGACAGGGACCTCCGGGAGACCCAGTACTTC. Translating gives CASSLVWDRDLRETQYF.

CDR3 in amino acids: CASSEMGGLNEQFF. CDR3 bases: TGTGCCAGCAGCGAAATGGGAGGGCTTAATGAGCAGTTCTTC. The chain links TRBV7-9 to TRBJ2-1, with 7 bases identical to TRBD2. The germline CDR1 and CDR2 sequences are SEHNR and FQNEAQ (reference sequence). V was clipped by 5 bases and J by 7 bases; unmatched bases: 8. CDR3 size: 14 residues.

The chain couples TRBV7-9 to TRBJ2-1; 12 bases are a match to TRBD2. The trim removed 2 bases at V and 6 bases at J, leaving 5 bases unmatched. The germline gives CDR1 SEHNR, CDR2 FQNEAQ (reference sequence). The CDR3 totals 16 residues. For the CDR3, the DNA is TGTGCCAGCAGCTTACTAGCGGGAGGGATGACCAATGAGCAGTTCTTC. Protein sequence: CASSLLAGGMTNEQFF.

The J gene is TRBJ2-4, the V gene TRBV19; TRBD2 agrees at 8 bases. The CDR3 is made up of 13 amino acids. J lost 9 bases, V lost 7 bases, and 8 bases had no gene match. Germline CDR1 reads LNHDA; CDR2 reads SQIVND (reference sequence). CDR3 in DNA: TGTGCCAGTACCCAGACGGGAGGGGGCATTCAGTACTTC. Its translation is CASTQTGGGIQYF. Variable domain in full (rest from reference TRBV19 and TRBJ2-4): DGGITQSPKYLFRKEGQNVTLSCEQNLNHDAMYWYRQDPGQGLRLIYYSQIVNDFQKGDIAEGYSVSREKKESFPLTVTSAQKNPTAFYLCASTQTGGGIQYFGAGTRLSVL.

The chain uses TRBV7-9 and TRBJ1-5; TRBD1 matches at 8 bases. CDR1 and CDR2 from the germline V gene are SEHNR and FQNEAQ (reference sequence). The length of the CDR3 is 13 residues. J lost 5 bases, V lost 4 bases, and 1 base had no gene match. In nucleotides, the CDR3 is TGTGCCAGCAGCTCAGGGGGCGATCAGCCCCAGCATTTT. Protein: CASSSGGDQPQHF.